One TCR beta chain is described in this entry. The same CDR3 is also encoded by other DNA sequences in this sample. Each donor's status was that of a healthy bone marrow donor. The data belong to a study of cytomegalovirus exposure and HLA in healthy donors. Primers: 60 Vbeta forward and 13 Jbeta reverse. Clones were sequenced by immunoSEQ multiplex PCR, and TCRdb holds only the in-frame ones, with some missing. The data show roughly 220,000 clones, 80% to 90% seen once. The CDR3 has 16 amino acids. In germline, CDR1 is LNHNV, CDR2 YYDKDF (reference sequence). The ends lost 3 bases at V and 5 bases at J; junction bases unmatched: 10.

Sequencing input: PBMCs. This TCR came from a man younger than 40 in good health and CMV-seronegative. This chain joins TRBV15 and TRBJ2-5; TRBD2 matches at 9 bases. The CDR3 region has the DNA TGTGCCACCAGCAGGGCGGGGGCGGGGGGGATGGAGACCCAGTACTTC. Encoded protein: CATSRAGAGGMETQYF.